Below, 9 T cell receptor beta chains from the same sample are listed, as sequenced in a study of blood T cell repertoires in COVID-19. This table comes from immunoSEQ multiplex PCR, and its TCRdb copy is limited to in-frame clones, with some not included. Among around 250,000 clones listed, around 86% were seen once. The source material was peripheral blood. The source of these receptors is an older woman with active or convalescent COVID-19.

This clone has a single count. The chain combines TRBV7-3 with TRBJ1-2, with unresolved D. V was trimmed by 6 bases and J by 0 bases, leaving 8 bases between them. Looked up from germline, CDR1 is SGHTA and CDR2 is FQGTGA. There are 13 residues in the CDR3. The CDR3 region is CASRLDANYGYTF. The CDR3 region has the DNA TGTGCCAGCAGGCTAGATGCTAACTATGGCTACACCTTC.

The chain carries TRBV19 and TRBJ1-5; no reliable D call. Trimming stripped 3 bases from V and 0 bases from J, with 9 bases between. CDR3 length: 15 residues. Germline CDR1 and CDR2: LNHDA and SQIVND (reference sequence). Here the CDR3 DNA reads TGTGCCAGTAGTATTCTGGAGGGTAGCAATCAGCCCCAGCATTTT. Its protein is CASSILEGSNQPQHF.

A note on this clone: The same CDR3 is also encoded by other DNA sequences in this sample. The V and J genes are TRBV27 and TRBJ1-3; D gene ambiguous. Per the germline V gene, CDR1 is MNHEY and CDR2 is SMNVEV (reference sequence). CDR3 length: 13 amino acids. V was pared by 3 bases and J by 0 bases, with 3 bases between. The CDR3 spells CASSFSSGNTIYF. DNA for the CDR3: TGTGCCAGCAGTTTTAGCTCTGGAAACACCATATATTTT.

The rearrangement joins TRBV19 to TRBJ2-1, with a possible D match to TRBD2 (6 bases). The CDR3 sequence is 14 residues long. Germline CDR1 is LNHDA and CDR2 is SQIVND (reference sequence). Trimming pared 11 bases from V and 7 bases from J, leaving 21 bases between. The CDR3 spells CAVSGTFFANEQFF. As DNA, the CDR3 is TGTGCCGTTTCCGGGACTTTCTTTGCGAATGAGCAGTTCTTC.

V gene TRBV3-1 (or the pseudogene TRBV3-2) combines with J gene TRBJ1-3; 7 bases line up with TRBD1. This CDR3 is 15 amino acids long. Looked up from germline, CDR1 is LGHDT and CDR2 is YNNKEL (reference sequence). After removal of 1 base from V and 2 bases from J, the junction contained 2 bases not matched to a gene. The CDR3 DNA reads TGTGCCAGCAGCCAAGCGGGACAGCCTGGAAACACCATATATTTT. As protein: CASSQAGQPGNTIYF.

This chain joins TRBV2 and TRBJ1-1, with D perhaps TRBD1 (5 bases). Germline assignment: CDR1 SNHLY and CDR2 FYNNEI. This CDR3 has 13 amino acids. V lost 7 bases and J lost 1, with 10 bases in between. DNA of the CDR3: TGTGCCAGCACCCGAAGGGGGAACACTGAAGCTTTCTTT. It yields the protein CASTRRGNTEAFF. Together with reference TRBV2 and TRBJ1-1, the CDR3 gives the full variable domain: EPEVTQTPSHQVTQMGQEVILRCVPISNHLYFYWYRQILGQKVEFLVSFYNNEISEKSEIFDDQFSVERPDGSNFTLKIRSTKLEDSAMYFCASTRRGNTEAFFGQGTRLTVV.

In its sample, this clone was seen a few times. The V and J genes are TRBV7-9 and TRBJ1-6; the D gene is possibly TRBD1 (5 bases). Trimming stripped 5 bases from V and 0 bases from J, with 17 bases between. CDR3 length: 18 amino acids. The germline V gene encodes CDR1 SEHNR and CDR2 FQNEAQ (reference sequence). The CDR3 coding sequence is TGTGCCAGCAGCCCCACCGGGGGGGACCTCTCCTATAATTCACCCCTCCACTTT. Residues: CASSPTGGDLSYNSPLHF.

The V and J genes are TRBV7-9 and TRBJ1-4; D remains unclear. The germline V gene has CDR1 SEHNR and CDR2 FQNEAQ (reference sequence). This CDR3 comprises 14 residues. Trimming left V 5 bases short and J 5 bases short, with 12 bases between. The CDR3 bases are TGTGCCAGCAGCGTCTCGGGTGGAAATGAAAAACTGTTTTTT. It specifies CASSVSGGNEKLFF.

The chain employs TRBV19 and TRBJ1-5, with D possibly TRBD1 on 6 matching bases. The CDR3 is 12 amino acids. CDR1 is LNHDA, CDR2 SQIVND, per germline (reference sequence). Deletions cut 7 bases from V and 4 bases from J, with 8 bases between. The CDR3 here is CASNRGNQPQHF. As DNA, the CDR3 is TGTGCCAGTAATAGGGGGAATCAGCCCCAGCATTTT.